The present T cell receptor (beta chain) was sequenced within a study of blood T cell repertoires in COVID-19 (dated by TCRdb to the early 2020s). The study in broad terms: The collaborator samples originated in the United States, Italy and Spain and spanned the acute and convalescent phases of COVID-19. The material from the prospective study consisted of cDNA or gDNA derived from T cells, B-cell-depleted T cells, or PBMCs. The repertoires were released in a freely available public database intended as a resource for research on the immune response to SARS-CoV-2. The dataset comprised deeply sampled blood TCRbeta repertoires from subjects exposed to, actively infected with, or recovered from COVID-19. Nearly every sample came with metadata listing a de-identified subject ID, COVID-19 status, age in years and sex. Samples came from the ongoing ImmuneRACE study (first 160 participants) plus 1,254 subjects from 6 global collaborators. Where available, HLA class I and class II types were obtained from metadata supplied by the sample provider rather than from assay-based typing.

The immunoSEQ Assay, a bias-controlled multiplex PCR, was used to amplify TCRbeta CDR3 regions from genomic DNA. The original methods were these. Nucleated cell counts per sample were estimated from amplification of reference gene primers within the assay. To quantify the absolute abundance of each unique TCRbeta CDR3 rearrangement, sequence reads were collapsed and filtered. Productive Simpson clonality was computed per sample as the square root of Simpson's diversity index over productive rearrangements. Drawn from immuneACCESS, this table holds only the in-frame rearrangements with V and J called that TCRdb kept. Clones are partly lost; checked studies trace under half to an unresolved V gene and leave the rest unexplained. The D gene and trimming were derived from the DNA, and the V and J assignments and clone size from that table. Within this sample are 140,000 to 150,000 clones, with about 80% of them counted one time only. The leading ten clones occupy around 4.8% of the sample.

Each collaborating institution followed its own protocols to collect whole blood in K2EDTA tubes. For TCRbeta analysis, collaborators shipped samples as frozen whole blood, isolated PBMCs, or DNA extracted from either of those sample types. V ends up 0 bases short and J 2 bases short, with an unmatched junction base count of 16. From a lookup of the germline V gene, CDR1 and CDR2 are LGHNA and YNFKEQ. The CDR3 runs 20 amino acids, cysteine and phenylalanine included. CDR3 DNA only is kept here, 60 bases in frame from base 1. Results and caveats for the whole study, not just this receptor: The quantity of clinical and demographic metadata differed by source and by participant and was supplied without curation.

Points on this clone: What this receptor recognizes is not known. No base quality information exists; no much larger clone differs at one position.

The TCR originated in a human donor in a cohort sampled during active COVID-19. The V and J segments used are TRBV4-2 and TRBJ2-3; 8 central nucleotides agree with TRBD2. The specimen was peripheral blood. Here is the DNA: TGTGCCAGCAGCCAAGAAGCACTAGCGGAGGGGAGACTAATCACAGATACGCAGTATTTT. This is translated as CASSQEALAEGRLITDTQYF.